This TCR beta chain was profiled in a study of shared clonotypes between healthy human individuals. Findings and caveats of the study: Shared clonotypes across all four donors exceeded non-shared ones in generation probability.

From germline, CDR1 is SGHRS and CDR2 YFSETQ. The CDR3 has 14 amino acids. The V and J ends lost 8 bases and 3 bases respectively, with 17 bases between them. Clones were sequenced by immunoSEQ multiplex PCR, and TCRdb holds only the in-frame ones, with some missing. The table includes about 380,000 clones, around 96% detected once. With regard to this clone: Its antigen is as yet unknown.

Sequencing was performed on memory CD8+ T cells sorted from blood. Indicated subset: CD45RO+ cells pooled with CCR7-negative TemRA cells. This chain connects TRBV5-1 to TRBJ2-5, with D perhaps matching TRBD1 or TRBD2 (5 bases each). The clonotype was recovered from a man under 40 in good health. CDR3 loop: CASTVGDLEETQYF. DNA for the CDR3: TGCGCCAGTACGGTAGGGGACCTAGAAGAGACCCAGTACTTC. The full variable domain, rest sourced from reference TRBV5-1 and TRBJ2-5, is KAGVTQTPRYLIKTRGQQVTLSCSPISGHRSVSWYQQTPGQGLQFLFEYFSETQRNKGNFPGRFSGRQFSNSRSEMNVSTLELGDSALYLCASTVGDLEETQYFGPGTRLLVL.